Listed below are T cell receptor beta chains from one sample, sequenced in a study of post-analysis software for immune sequencing data. One entry per CDR3 protein results from TCRdb running MiXCR on the PCR reads. The sample carries 550,000 to 700,000 distinct CDR3 sequences, about 44% recorded once. The sequenced sample consisted of blood. The receptors originated from a girl aged 10 to 17 with multiple sclerosis. CDR3s leave out the opening cysteine and the closing phenylalanine or tryptophan. Fields, in order: clone size, V gene, CDR3 protein. Some rows have no size entry. The others give once, few or many, or a class for an expanded clone.

abundance: NA
v_gene: TRBV24-1
CDR3aa: ATSPGAGAGANVLT

abundance: NA
v_gene: TRBV11-2
CDR3aa: ASSLVNIAGPYEQY

abundance: NA
v_gene: TRBV4-2
CDR3aa: ASSQEVGTQYNEQF

abundance: few
v_gene: TRBV12-3/TRBV12-4
CDR3aa: ASSFRNGYT

abundance: few
v_gene: TRBV6-5
CDR3aa: ASSYTAGAYNEQF

abundance: NA
v_gene: TRBV7-8
CDR3aa: ASSLEGGYGQY

abundance: NA
v_gene: TRBV7-9
CDR3aa: ASSLGVSGWSHNEQF

abundance: few
v_gene: TRBV7-9
CDR3aa: ASSSPPSLEQY

abundance: few
v_gene: TRBV7-9
CDR3aa: ASSLPRLAGGPNNEQF

abundance: few
v_gene: TRBV6-6
CDR3aa: ASSYKERDSTDTQY

abundance: NA
v_gene: TRBV12-3/TRBV12-4
CDR3aa: ASSSNKGERLF

abundance: NA
v_gene: TRBV3-1
CDR3aa: ASSKLERGAHNEQY

abundance: NA
v_gene: TRBV5-5
CDR3aa: ASGLTGSGANVLT

abundance: NA
v_gene: TRBV12-3/TRBV12-4
CDR3aa: ASSQGGNSYNSPLH

abundance: few
v_gene: TRBV5-1
CDR3aa: ASGQTGFQETQY

abundance: once
v_gene: TRBV3-1
CDR3aa: ASRQGTSYGYT

abundance: once
v_gene: TRBV12-3/TRBV12-4
CDR3aa: ASSVRGGAEAF

abundance: few
v_gene: TRBV20-1
CDR3aa: SATGQYTDTQY

abundance: NA
v_gene: TRBV4-1
CDR3aa: ASSSQHPEALWVAANTGELF

abundance: few
v_gene: TRBV12-3/TRBV12-4
CDR3aa: ASSLGQGGRGGSDGYT

abundance: few
v_gene: TRBV6-5
CDR3aa: ASSYSFDINEQF

abundance: NA
v_gene: TRBV5-1
CDR3aa: ASSFLTGDSNYGYT

abundance: few
v_gene: TRBV6-6
CDR3aa: ASSWGRDSEQY

abundance: NA
v_gene: TRBV29-1
CDR3aa: SVGSGIFNYEQY

abundance: NA
v_gene: TRBV9
CDR3aa: ASSARAGDTQY

abundance: once
v_gene: TRBV11-2
CDR3aa: ASSHWDRNTEAF

abundance: many
v_gene: TRBV29-1
CDR3aa: SVEKEAKETQY

abundance: NA
v_gene: TRBV7-8
CDR3aa: ASSHRIIGTNGYT

abundance: NA
v_gene: TRBV20-1
CDR3aa: SASPRTGGTDTQY

abundance: few
v_gene: TRBV7-9
CDR3aa: AGSFGDSSYGYT

abundance: NA
v_gene: TRBV3-1
CDR3aa: ASSHAPGHRSYEQY

abundance: NA
v_gene: TRBV20-1
CDR3aa: SARAGGGATAFTDTQY

abundance: NA
v_gene: TRBV12-3/TRBV12-4
CDR3aa: ASTKEGGLTGVNVLT

abundance: NA
v_gene: TRBV7-8
CDR3aa: ASSLEAGLADYEQY

abundance: NA
v_gene: TRBV5-1
CDR3aa: ASINAGTLWMGEQY

abundance: NA
v_gene: TRBV6-5
CDR3aa: ASRQGGISYEQY

abundance: NA
v_gene: TRBV5-1
CDR3aa: ASSLWGQGLETQY

abundance: once
v_gene: TRBV10-3
CDR3aa: AISESFRDTEAF

abundance: few
v_gene: TRBV5-1
CDR3aa: ASSLGERYEQF

abundance: few
v_gene: TRBV14
CDR3aa: ASSRTSVYEQY

abundance: NA
v_gene: TRBV24-1
CDR3aa: ATSDGGDQPQH

abundance: NA
v_gene: TRBV20-1
CDR3aa: SARDGSGGTDTQY

abundance: few
v_gene: TRBV20-1
CDR3aa: SARDGSAPDTQY

abundance: NA
v_gene: TRBV2
CDR3aa: ASTEGRHTDTQY

abundance: NA
v_gene: TRBV6-1
CDR3aa: ASGMNLRGHSSGANVLT

abundance: few
v_gene: TRBV12-3/TRBV12-4
CDR3aa: ASRHYKLGEHPTEAF